One sample yielded the 21 T cell receptor beta chains listed below, sequenced in a study of blood T cell repertoires in COVID-19. The repertoire was sequenced with immunoSEQ multiplex PCR; TCRdb's copy has only in-frame clones and lacks some. Among 150,000 to 200,000 clones listed, around 89% were seen once. The sequenced sample was peripheral blood. Receptors were obtained from a man aged 50 to 60 with acute or convalescent COVID-19.

The genes are TRBV29-1 and TRBJ2-2; TRBD1 agrees at 7 bases. The J segment lost 7 bases and the V segment lost 5 bases, leaving 10 bases of the junction unmatched. The CDR3 sequence is 14 residues long. CDR1 SQVTM and CDR2 ANQGSEA come from the germline V gene. DNA of the CDR3: TGCAGCGTTCGGCTACAGGGGCAGGGCGGGGAGCTGTTTTTT. Protein: CSVRLQGQGGELFF.

V gene TRBV28 combines with J gene TRBJ1-6; D not resolved. Germline-derived CDR1 and CDR2 are MDHEN and SYDVKM. Trimming stripped 3 bases from V and 3 bases from J, with 12 bases between. The length of the CDR3 is 16 residues. As DNA, the CDR3 is TGTGCCAGCAGTTTTTCCGGTACTTACTATAATTCACCCCTCCACTTT. Protein sequence: CASSFSGTYYNSPLHF.

The chain carries TRBV4-3 and TRBJ1-1, with 8 bases that match TRBD1. CDR1 is LGHNA and CDR2 is YSLEER in the germline V gene. With 4 bases clipped from V and 8 bases from J, the junction kept 6 bases outside the gene matches. This CDR3 has 13 residues. The CDR3 here is CASSLGTGAEAFF. In DNA form, the CDR3 reads TGCGCCAGCAGCCTCGGGACAGGAGCCGAAGCTTTCTTT.

This clone was seen a few times. The genes are TRBV4-1 and TRBJ2-1, with a possible D match to TRBD2 (5 bases). CDR1 is MGHRA and CDR2 is YSYEKL in the germline V gene. This CDR3 spans 14 amino acids. The V and J ends lost 4 bases and 7 bases respectively, with 14 bases between them. The CDR3 reads CASSPLLRANEQFF. CDR3 sequence (DNA): TGCGCCAGCAGCCCCCTCCTGAGGGCGAATGAGCAGTTCTTC.

This rearrangement joins TRBV28 to TRBJ1-2; 7 positions agree with TRBD1. Germline CDR1 reads MDHEN; CDR2 reads SYDVKM. Trimming at V came to 3 bases and at J to 5 bases, leaving 9 bases not matched to a gene. The CDR3 sequence is 15 residues long. This CDR3 is CASSFPPGQPYGYTF. The CDR3, as DNA: TGTGCCAGCAGTTTTCCCCCGGGACAGCCTTATGGCTACACCTTC.

CDR3 region: CASSLLPLEETQYF. Here the CDR3 DNA reads TGTGCCAGCTCACTACTCCCCTTGGAAGAGACCCAGTACTTC. The V and J genes are TRBV18 and TRBJ2-5; D is uncertain. The CDR3 runs 14 residues. V lost 4 bases and J lost 3, with 12 bases in between. CDR1 KGHSH and CDR2 LQKENI come from the germline V gene.

This rearrangement joins TRBV30 to TRBJ1-3; maybe TRBD1 (6 bases). CDR3 length: 15 residues. From germline, CDR1 is GTSNPN and CDR2 SVGIG (reference sequence). Trimming shortened V by 5 bases and J by 8 bases, and 22 bases separated the two germline ends. The CDR3 coding sequence is TGTGCCTGGTCGATCGGCGGGGGCCCGGGGGACACCATATATTTT. Protein sequence: CAWSIGGGPGDTIYF.

In this sample, this clone turned up once. The V and J genes are TRBV4-2 and TRBJ1-1; D is unresolved. Germline V lookup: CDR1 LGHNA, CDR2 YNFKEQ. Trimming stripped 0 bases from V and 7 bases from J, with 9 bases between. CDR3 length: 13 residues. CDR3 coding DNA: TGTGCCAGCAGCCAAGAAATTGGCGGTGAAGCTTTCTTT. It is translated as CASSQEIGGEAFF.

This clone was seen more than once but under ten times. This chain joins TRBV7-9 and TRBJ2-7, with 8 bases identical to TRBD1. CDR1 and CDR2 from the germline V gene are SEHNR and FQNEAQ (reference sequence). Trimming at V came to 8 bases and at J to 2 bases, leaving 8 bases not matched to a gene. The CDR3 covers 14 residues. The CDR3 DNA reads TGTGCCAGCGGAGAGACAGGGGCGACCTACGAGCAGTACTTC. It encodes CASGETGATYEQYF. The complete variable domain, with remaining parts taken from reference TRBV7-9 and TRBJ2-7, reads DTGVSQNPRHKITKRGQNVTFRCDPISEHNRLYWYRQTLGQGPEFLTYFQNEAQLEKSRLLSDRFSAERPKGSFSTLEIQRTEQGDSAMYLCASGETGATYEQYFGPGTRLTVT.

The CDR3: CASSLGGSLDTQYF. Written as DNA, the CDR3 is TGCGCCAGCAGCTTGGGGGGCAGTTTAGATACGCAGTATTTT. The chain combines TRBV5-1 with TRBJ2-3; D is perhaps TRBD1 (5 bases). V lost 0 bases and J lost 5, with 10 bases in between. Germline lookup yields CDR1 SGHRS and CDR2 YFSETQ. The CDR3 loop spans 14 amino acids.

This chain joins TRBV28 and TRBJ1-5, with 8 positions matching TRBD1. Unmatched junction bases numbered 9, after V lost 6 bases and J lost 5 bases. The CDR3 sequence is 15 residues long. The germline gives CDR1 MDHEN, CDR2 SYDVKM. CDR3 sequence: CASSPTTGVHQPQHF. The CDR3 bases are TGTGCCAGCAGCCCCACGACAGGGGTCCATCAGCCCCAGCATTTT.

The V and J genes are TRBV14 and TRBJ2-3; 9 bases are a match to TRBD2. CDR1 and CDR2 (germline): SGHDN, FVKESK. The CDR3 runs to 16 residues. V lost 1 base and J lost 4; bases outside the gene matches: 6. CDR3 sequence reads: CASSQVAGASADTQYF. The DNA for the CDR3 is TGTGCCAGCAGCCAAGTAGCGGGAGCATCCGCAGATACGCAGTATTTT.

This chain uses TRBV27 with TRBJ1-5; 10 bases map to TRBD1. The V gene's germline CDR1 is MNHEY and CDR2 SMNVEV (reference sequence). V lost 6 bases to trimming and J lost 5 bases; unmatched junction nucleotides: 4. CDR3 length: 14 amino acids. CDR3 sequence reads: CASSKTGGHQPQHF. CDR3 DNA: TGTGCCAGCAGCAAGACAGGGGGCCATCAGCCCCAGCATTTT.

Worth noting for this clone: The DNA is left out, because the CDR3 cannot be placed on it with certainty; the CDR3 is given as TCRdb lists it. The J gene is TRBJ1-2, the V gene TRBV21-1; the table's D call of TRBD1 was not tested on the DNA. TRBV21-1 is listed as a pseudogene. The CDR3 is 18 residues long, counting both termini. This CDR3 reads CASSKVGRGTAAHYGYTF.

V and J are TRBV19 and TRBJ1-4; tentative D call: TRBD1 (5 bases). This CDR3 region has 15 residues. Trimming removed 5 bases at V and 3 bases at J, with 13 bases between. The germline V gene has CDR1 LNHDA and CDR2 SQIVND (reference sequence). CDR3 DNA sequence: TGTGCCAGTAGTCGGGCCGGGGGATCTAATGAAAAACTGTTTTTT. It codes for CASSRAGGSNEKLFF.

This chain joins TRBV10-3 and TRBJ1-5; 7 nucleotides line up with TRBD1. Germline trimming cut 5 bases from V and 3 bases from J; bases unmatched to any gene: 4. The CDR3 has 14 amino acids. Germline assignment: CDR1 ENHRY and CDR2 SYGVKD. CDR3: CAISQGDNNQPQHF. The CDR3 coding sequence is TGTGCCATCAGTCAGGGGGACAACAATCAGCCCCAGCATTTT.

V and J are TRBV7-2 and TRBJ1-2; no firm D call. In germline, CDR1 is SGHTA, CDR2 FQGNSA. Trimming cost V 4 bases and J 1 base, with 10 bases left between them. This CDR3 has 14 residues. CDR3 sequence: CASSSRALNYGYTF. The CDR3 nucleotides are TGTGCCAGCAGCTCGAGGGCCCTTAACTATGGCTACACCTTC.

V is TRBV2 and J is TRBJ2-1; 8 bases align to TRBD2. V was clipped by 4 bases and J by 7 bases; unmatched bases: 6. The germline gives CDR1 SNHLY, CDR2 FYNNEI. CDR3 length: 14 amino acids. CDR3 coding DNA: TGTGCCAGCAGTGTGACGGGAGGGCAGAATGAGCAGTTCTTC. Translation: CASSVTGGQNEQFF. Supplemented by reference TRBV2 and TRBJ2-1, the full variable domain reads EPEVTQTPSHQVTQMGQEVILRCVPISNHLYFYWYRQILGQKVEFLVSFYNNEISEKSEIFDDQFSVERPDGSNFTLKIRSTKLEDSAMYFCASSVTGGQNEQFFGPGTRLTVL.

The chain is built from TRBV6-5 and TRBJ1-5, with 9 positions matching TRBD1. The J segment lost 5 bases and the V segment lost 5 bases, leaving 7 bases of the junction unmatched. The CDR3 length is 15 residues. Per the germline V gene, CDR1 is MNHEY and CDR2 is SVGAGI. The CDR3 nucleotides read TGTGCCAGCAGTAGAGGACAGGGGTTTCATCAGCCCCAGCATTTT. Encoded protein: CASSRGQGFHQPQHF.

The chain links TRBV7-3 to TRBJ2-2, with D tentatively TRBD2 (6 bases). This CDR3 spans 15 amino acids. Trimming left V 2 bases short and J 7 bases short, with 14 bases between. Germline CDR1 SGHTA, CDR2 FQGTGA. The CDR3 is CASSLRGLGSGELFF. In DNA, the CDR3 is TGTGCCAGCAGCTTACGGGGGTTGGGGAGCGGGGAGCTGTTTTTT.

The chain has TRBV4-2 and TRBJ1-4; TRBD1 matches at 7 bases. The trim removed 0 bases at V and 8 bases at J, leaving 9 bases unmatched. CDR3 size: 16 residues. CDR1 is LGHNA, CDR2 YNFKEQ, per germline. The CDR3 protein is CASSQEWRQGQEKLFF. DNA for the CDR3: TGTGCCAGCAGCCAAGAATGGCGACAGGGCCAGGAAAAACTGTTTTTT.